The rows below give T cell receptor beta chains drawn from one sample of a study of CXCR3-negative and CXCR3-positive naive CD8 T cells. TCRdb re-called the 5' RACE reads and shows each CDR3 protein once, DNA omitted. In all, the sample yields tens of thousands of distinct CDR3 sequences. Material for sequencing was naive CXCR3+ CD8+ T cells from blood. These receptors were taken from a human donor in good health. Some clones in this sample may be carry-over from other donors' samples. Both conserved end residues are part of each CDR3. Some rows have no size entry. The others give once, few or many, or a class for an expanded clone.

abundance,j_gene,v_gene,CDR3aa
-,TRBJ1-1,TRBV29-1,CSVGREGTEAFF
medium-sized,TRBJ1-1,TRBV7-6,CASSLGTGNTEAFF
-,TRBJ1-2,TRBV28,CASSPKGAGALDYGYTF
-,TRBJ2-1,TRBV9,CASSVVTADEQFF
-,TRBJ2-1,TRBV12-3/TRBV12-4,CASSSGVYIMSGNEQFF
-,TRBJ2-3,TRBV19,CATHAGGIHTDTQYF
-,TRBJ2-3,TRBV12-3/TRBV12-4,CASSLSRGVYTQYF
-,TRBJ2-7,TRBV19,CASSLGWGSEQYF
-,TRBJ2-2,TRBV6-5,CASSYSTRERATGELFF
-,TRBJ1-1,TRBV18,CASSRPGDTEAFF
-,TRBJ1-1,TRBV7-3,CASSLTGNTEAFF
-,TRBJ1-2,TRBV7-6,CASSPTALRGNYGYTF
-,TRBJ2-2,TRBV3-1,CASSHRLAGNTGELFF
-,TRBJ2-2,TRBV2,CASLGDRMGTGELFF
-,TRBJ2-1,TRBV3-1,CASSQRISGGAGYEQFF
-,TRBJ2-7,TRBV7-9,CASSLLGLYEQYF
-,TRBJ2-1,TRBV2,CASSARSYNEQFF
-,TRBJ2-2,TRBV12-3/TRBV12-4,CASRHTGGAGELFF
-,TRBJ2-7,TRBV20-1,CSARDLAGDTPTYEQYF
-,TRBJ2-7,TRBV19,CASRTGWDEQYF
-,TRBJ1-5,TRBV6-5,CASSITGGYNQPQHF
-,TRBJ2-1,TRBV7-3,CASSYTPGSLYNEQFF
-,TRBJ2-3,TRBV3-1,CASRFAGRGTDTQYF
-,TRBJ2-7,TRBV6-1,CASSGGPPSSYEQYF
-,TRBJ1-1,TRBV7-9,CASSTRQGFNTEAFF
-,TRBJ1-1,TRBV4-3,CASSPGRLNTEAFF
-,TRBJ2-7,TRBV20-1,CSARSGAHEQYF
-,TRBJ2-2,TRBV29-1,CSVSRPPRLAGPTGELFF
-,TRBJ2-1,TRBV7-2,CASSVLLADYNEQFF
-,TRBJ1-2,TRBV29-1,CSVEGENEIGYTF
-,TRBJ2-7,TRBV11-2,CASSPRTGGMTYEQYF
-,TRBJ2-1,TRBV6-2/TRBV6-3,CASSSMGLGNEQFF
-,TRBJ2-7,TRBV7-2,CASIPAQGLYEQYF
-,TRBJ2-7,TRBV7-9,CASSSRDRDEQYF
-,TRBJ2-7,TRBV4-3,CASSQDQGPYEQYF
-,TRBJ2-7,TRBV4-1,CASSQDEASQQYF
-,TRBJ2-2,TRBV2,CASSGFPRVTTGELFF
-,TRBJ1-6,TRBV20-1,CSATPWQDNSPLHF
-,TRBJ1-2,TRBV13,CASSLADSSIYYGYTF
-,TRBJ2-7,TRBV6-5,CASRGRGGAHYEQYF
-,TRBJ2-5,TRBV7-3,CASSFAGGYQETQYF
-,TRBJ2-7,TRBV7-9,CASSPLLSPYEQYF
-,TRBJ1-5,TRBV28,CASSSPTGGTQPQHF